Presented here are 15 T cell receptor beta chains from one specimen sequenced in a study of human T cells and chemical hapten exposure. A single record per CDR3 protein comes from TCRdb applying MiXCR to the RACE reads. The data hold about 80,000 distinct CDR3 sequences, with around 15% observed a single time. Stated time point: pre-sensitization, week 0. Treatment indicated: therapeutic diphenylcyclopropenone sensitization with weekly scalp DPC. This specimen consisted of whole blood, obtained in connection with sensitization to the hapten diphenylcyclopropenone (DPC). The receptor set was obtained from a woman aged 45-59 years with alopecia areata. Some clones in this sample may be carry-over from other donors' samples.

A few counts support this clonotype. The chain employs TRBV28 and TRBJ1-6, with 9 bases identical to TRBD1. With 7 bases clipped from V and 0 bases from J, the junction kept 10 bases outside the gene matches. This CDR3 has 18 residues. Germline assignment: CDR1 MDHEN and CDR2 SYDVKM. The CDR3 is CASKRRDRVLSYNSPLHF. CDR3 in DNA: TGTGCCAGCAAGCGCCGGGACAGGGTTCTCTCCTATAATTCACCCCTCCACTTT.

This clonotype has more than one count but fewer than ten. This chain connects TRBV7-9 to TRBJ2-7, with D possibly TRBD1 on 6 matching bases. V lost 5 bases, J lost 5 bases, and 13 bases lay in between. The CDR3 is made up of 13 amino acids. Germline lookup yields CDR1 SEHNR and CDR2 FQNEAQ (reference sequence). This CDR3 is CASSLGAVDEQYF. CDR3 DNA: TGTGCCAGCAGCCTGGGGGCAGTCGACGAGCAGTACTTC.

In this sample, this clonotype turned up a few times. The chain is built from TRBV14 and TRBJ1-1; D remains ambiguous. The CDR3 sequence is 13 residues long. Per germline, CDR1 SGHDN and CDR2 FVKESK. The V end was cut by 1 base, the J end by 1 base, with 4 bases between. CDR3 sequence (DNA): TGTGCCAGCAGCCAAGGCAGGAACACTGAAGCTTTCTTT. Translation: CASSQGRNTEAFF.

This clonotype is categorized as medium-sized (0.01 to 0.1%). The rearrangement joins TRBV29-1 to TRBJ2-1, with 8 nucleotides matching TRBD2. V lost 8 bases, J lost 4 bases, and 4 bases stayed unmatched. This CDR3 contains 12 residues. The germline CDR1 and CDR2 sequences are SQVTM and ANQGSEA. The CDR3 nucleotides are TGCAGCACCCGGGAGGGGTACAATGAGCAGTTCTTC. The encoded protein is CSTREGYNEQFF.

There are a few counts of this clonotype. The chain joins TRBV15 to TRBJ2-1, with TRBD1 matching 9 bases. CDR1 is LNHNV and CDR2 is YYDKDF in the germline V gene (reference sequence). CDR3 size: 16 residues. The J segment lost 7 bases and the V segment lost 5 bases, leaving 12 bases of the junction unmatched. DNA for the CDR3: TGTGCCACCAGCGGCACCGGGACAGGGCGTATTAATGAGCAGTTCTTC. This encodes CATSGTGTGRINEQFF. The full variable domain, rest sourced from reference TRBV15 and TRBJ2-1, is DAMVIQNPRYQVTQFGKPVTLSCSQTLNHNVMYWYQQKSSQAPKLLFHYYDKDFNNEADTPDNFQSRRPNTSFCFLDIRSPGLGDTAMYLCATSGTGTGRINEQFFGPGTRLTVL.

CDR3 sequence: CASRLAVSYNEQFF. CDR3 coding DNA: TGTGCCAGCAGACTAGCGGTATCCTACAATGAGCAGTTCTTC. This chain connects TRBV12-3 or TRBV12-4 to TRBJ2-1; TRBD2 matches 8 bases. The CDR3 is made up of 14 amino acids. J lost 1 base, V lost 6 bases, and 2 bases had no gene match.

This CDR3 reads CASSRERGYQETQYF. The DNA for the CDR3 is TGTGCCAGCTCTCGCGAGCGGGGGTACCAAGAGACCCAGTACTTC. This chain links TRBV18 with TRBJ2-5, with TRBD2 matching 8 bases. There are 15 residues in the CDR3. Germline V gene data show CDR1 as KGHSH and CDR2 as LQKENI. Trimming took 6 bases from V and 0 from J; bases not matched to a gene: 6.

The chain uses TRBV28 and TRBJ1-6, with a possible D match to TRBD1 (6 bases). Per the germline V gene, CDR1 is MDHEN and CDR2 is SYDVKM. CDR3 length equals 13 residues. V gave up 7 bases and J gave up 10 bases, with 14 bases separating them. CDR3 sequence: CASNDRRESPLHF. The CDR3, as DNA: TGTGCCAGCAATGACAGGCGGGAATCACCCCTCCACTTT.

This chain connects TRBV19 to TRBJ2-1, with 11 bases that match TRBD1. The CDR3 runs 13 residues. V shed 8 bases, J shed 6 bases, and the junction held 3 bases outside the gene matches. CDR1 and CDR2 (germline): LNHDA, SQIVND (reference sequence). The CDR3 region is CASFGTGGNEQFF. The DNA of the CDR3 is TGTGCCAGTTTCGGGACAGGGGGCAATGAGCAGTTCTTC.

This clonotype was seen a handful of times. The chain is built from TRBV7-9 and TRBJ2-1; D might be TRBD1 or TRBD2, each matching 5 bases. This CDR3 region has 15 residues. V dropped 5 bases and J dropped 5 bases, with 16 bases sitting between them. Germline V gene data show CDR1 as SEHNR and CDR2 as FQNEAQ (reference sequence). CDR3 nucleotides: TGTGCCAGCAGCCCCGGGACCAGAGCGGACAATGAGCAGTTCTTC. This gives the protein CASSPGTRADNEQFF.

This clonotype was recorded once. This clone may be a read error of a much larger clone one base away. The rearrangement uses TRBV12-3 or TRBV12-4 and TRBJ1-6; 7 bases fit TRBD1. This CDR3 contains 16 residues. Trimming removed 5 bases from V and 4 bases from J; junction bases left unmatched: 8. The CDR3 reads CASSADREWYNSPLHF. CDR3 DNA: TGTGCCAGCAGTGCCGACAGGGAGTGGTATAATTCACCCCTCCACTTT.

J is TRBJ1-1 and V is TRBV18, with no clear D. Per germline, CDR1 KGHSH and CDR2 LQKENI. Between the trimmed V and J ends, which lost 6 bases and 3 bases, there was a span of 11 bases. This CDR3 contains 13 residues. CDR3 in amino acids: CASSGVEDTEAFF. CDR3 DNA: TGTGCCAGCTCGGGAGTTGAGGACACTGAAGCTTTCTTT.

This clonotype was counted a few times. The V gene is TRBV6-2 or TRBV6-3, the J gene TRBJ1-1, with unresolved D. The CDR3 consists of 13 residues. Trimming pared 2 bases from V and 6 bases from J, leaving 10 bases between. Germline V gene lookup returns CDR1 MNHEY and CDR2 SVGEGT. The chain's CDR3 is CASSYPDRPEAFF. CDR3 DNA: TGTGCCAGCAGTTACCCCGATCGGCCTGAAGCTTTCTTT.

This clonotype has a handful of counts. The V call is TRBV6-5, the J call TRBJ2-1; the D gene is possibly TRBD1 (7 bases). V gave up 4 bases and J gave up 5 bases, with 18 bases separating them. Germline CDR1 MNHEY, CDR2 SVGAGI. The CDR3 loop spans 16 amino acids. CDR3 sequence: CASSFARQGGNNEQFF. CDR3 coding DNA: TGTGCCAGCAGTTTCGCCCGACAGGGCGGGAACAATGAGCAGTTCTTC.

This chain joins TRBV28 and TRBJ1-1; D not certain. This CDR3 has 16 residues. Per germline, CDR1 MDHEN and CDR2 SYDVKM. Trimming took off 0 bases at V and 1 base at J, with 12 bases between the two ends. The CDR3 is CASSLWGKARNTEAFF. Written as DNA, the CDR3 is TGTGCCAGCAGTTTATGGGGGAAAGCGCGGAACACTGAAGCTTTCTTT.